This is a list of T cell receptor beta chains from one sample in a study of blood T cells in healthy people across ages. TCRdb analysed the 5' RACE reads with MiXCR anew, one entry per CDR3 protein. The sample includes about a million distinct CDR3 sequences, around 46% of them seen just once. Material for sequencing was blood. The source of these receptors is a man aged 25 to 45 in good health. Both conserved end residues are part of each CDR3. The D gene is left open where the match is weak. Not every row has a clone size; where given, it reads once, few, many or a size class.

size: -
J: TRBJ2-7
V: TRBV15
D: -
CDR3: CATGRDDYEQYF
DNA: TGTGCCACCGGCAGGGATGACTACGAGCAGTACTTC

size: -
J: TRBJ2-3
V: TRBV7-2
D: -
CDR3: CASSLRRAGDTQYF
DNA: TGTGCCAGCAGCTTACGCAGGGCGGGGGATACGCAGTATTTT

size: -
J: TRBJ1-5
V: TRBV7-2
D: -
CDR3: CASSLGFGQPQHF
DNA: TGTGCCAGCAGCTTAGGGTTCGGTCAGCCCCAGCATTTT

size: -
J: TRBJ1-1
V: TRBV12-3/TRBV12-4
D: -
CDR3: CASSLQELATEAFF
DNA: TGTGCCAGCAGTTTACAGGAATTGGCGACTGAAGCTTTCTTT

size: -
J: TRBJ1-5
V: TRBV7-2
D: TRBD1
CDR3: CASSSPDRADVSNQPQHF
DNA: TGTGCCAGCAGCTCCCCGGACAGGGCGGATGTTAGCAATCAGCCCCAGCATTTT

size: -
J: TRBJ2-7
V: TRBV20-1
D: TRBD1
CDR3: CSASVGTGRTYEQYF
DNA: TGCAGTGCTAGTGTAGGGACAGGGAGAACCTACGAGCAGTACTTC

size: -
J: TRBJ2-7
V: TRBV7-9
D: TRBD1
CDR3: CASSEDTKDRGNYEQYF
DNA: TGTGCCAGCAGCGAAGATACCAAGGACAGGGGGAACTACGAGCAGTACTTC

size: -
J: TRBJ1-1
V: TRBV21-1
D: -
CDR3: CASSTRQMTLNTEAFF
DNA: TGTGCCAGCAGCACCCGACAGATGACCTTGAACACTGAAGCTTTCTTT

size: -
J: TRBJ2-7
V: TRBV9
D: -
CDR3: CASSSDGLRYF
DNA: TGTGCCAGCAGTTCAGACGGTTTGCGGTACTTC

size: -
J: TRBJ2-5
V: TRBV4-2
D: TRBD1
CDR3: CASSQTGDQETQYF
DNA: TGTGCCAGCAGCCAAACAGGGGACCAAGAGACCCAGTACTTC

size: few
J: TRBJ2-4
V: TRBV7-2
D: TRBD1
CDR3: CASSSRDRVYF
DNA: TGTGCCAGCAGCTCGCGGGACAGGGTGTACTTC